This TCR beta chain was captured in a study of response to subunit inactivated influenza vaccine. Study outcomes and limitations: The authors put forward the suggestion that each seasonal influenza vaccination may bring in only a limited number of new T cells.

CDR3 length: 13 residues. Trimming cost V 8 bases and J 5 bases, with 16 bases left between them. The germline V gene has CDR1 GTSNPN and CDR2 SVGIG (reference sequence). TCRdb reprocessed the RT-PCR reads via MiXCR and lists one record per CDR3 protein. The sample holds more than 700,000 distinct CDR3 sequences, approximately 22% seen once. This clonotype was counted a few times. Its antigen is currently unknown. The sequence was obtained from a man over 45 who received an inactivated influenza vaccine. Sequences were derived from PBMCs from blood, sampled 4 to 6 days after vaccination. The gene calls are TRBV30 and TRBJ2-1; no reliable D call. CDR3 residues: CANRALEHNEQFF. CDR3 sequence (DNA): TGTGCCAACCGGGCCTTGGAGCACAATGAGCAGTTCTTC.